This T cell receptor beta chain was retrieved from a study of CD8 T cell repertoires and HIV-1 epitope variants. Study-wide context: T cells were stimulated with Twenty-five Gag and Nef peptides separately. Epitopes were three Gag families plus Nef HW9 and YT9. Enriched T cells were co-cultured with equal numbers of autologous T cell-negative antigen-presenting cells.

The CDR3 spans 14 residues. CDR1 and CDR2 from the germline V gene are MNHNS and SASEGT. The J segment lost 0 bases and the V segment lost 6 bases, leaving 0 bases of the junction unmatched. TCR beta CDR3 was sequenced at survey depth on immunoSEQ. Libraries were prepared by immunoSEQ multiplex PCR; TCRdb keeps only in-frame clonotypes and omits some of them. The sample has about 3,700 clones, approximately 70% seen once; the top ten hold roughly 47%. In regard to this clone: As yet, its antigen is unknown.

The sample consisted of cultured CD8+ T cells derived from PBMCs. This chain joins TRBV6-1 and TRBJ2-1; TRBD1 agrees at 9 bases. The TCR sequence derives from a male donor with HIV. DNA for the CDR3: TGTGCCAGCAGGGACAGGGGCTCCTACAATGAGCAGTTCTTC. Its translation: CASRDRGSYNEQFF.